Sequencing of this TCR beta chain was carried out in a study of blood T cell repertoires in COVID-19. The V gene's germline CDR1 is WNHNN and CDR2 SYGVQD (reference sequence). V lost 11 bases, J lost 0 bases, and 16 bases lay in between. The CDR3 runs 14 residues. Cohorts were determined from participant-reported clinical history. Each recovered donor of Cohort 3 presented with two negative PCRs, clearance, or symptom resolution. Authors' data handling: The authors estimated nucleated cell counts from reference gene primer amplification. Clones were sequenced by immunoSEQ multiplex PCR, and TCRdb holds only the in-frame ones, with some missing. V, J and clone size derive from that table, while D and trimming were established from the DNA sequence. The profile shows just over 300,000 clones, approximately 83% of them singletons.

This TCR came from a man younger than 45 who had recovered from COVID-19. The sequenced sample consisted of PBMCs or T cells enriched from blood (not recorded which). V and J are TRBV10-1 and TRBJ1-1; D is undetermined. The CDR3 coding sequence is TGCGCCCGGATCAGTCAGCGAATGAACACTGAAGCTTTCTTT. This codes for CARISQRMNTEAFF.